The clone carrying this T cell receptor (beta chain) was counted at least ten times. Antigen: not known. This specimen belongs to a study of CD8+CD57+ T cells in acquired aplastic anemia. Turning to the study itself: 3.2 ug was the average amount of DNA from sorted CD4+ and CD8+ cells.

Study-level results: Some 30 was the count of CD8+ CDR3 sequences that patients shared with controls. CD8+ Simpson's diversity showed no significant patient-control difference.

Before being chosen for sequencing, patients had shown CD8+CD57+ cell expansion by flow cytometry. Among the patients, all had severe acquired aplastic anemia. Genomic DNA templated the TCR beta VDJ and CDR3 profiling. One entry per CDR3 protein, called by TCRdb with MiXCR from the reads. Of approximately 130,000 distinct CDR3 sequences in the sample, about 50% were seen once. V was cut by 0 bases and J by 5 bases, with 7 bases left in between. The germline V gene encodes CDR1 DFQATT and CDR2 SNEGSKA (reference sequence). CDR3 length: 13 residues. The sequencing input was sorted CD4+, CD8+, or CD8+CD57+ T cells (not recorded which) from PBMCs. This chain links TRBV20-1 with TRBJ2-2, with D hard to call. The TCR was taken from a human donor with aplastic anemia. CDR3 sequence (DNA): TGCAGTGCTAGAGATCTAGTTACCGGGGAGCTGTTTTTT. As protein: CSARDLVTGELFF.